A selection of T cell receptor beta chains follows, all from one sample in a study of control samples from healthy donors and cancer patients. Data came from immunoSEQ multiplex PCR; TCRdb stores just in-frame clones and leaves some out. The table shows tens of thousands of clones, with 94% occurring only once. The material sequenced was blood. These receptors came from a young woman in good health. CDR3s include the opening cysteine and the closing phenylalanine or tryptophan. D genes are given only for firm matches. Clone size is not always given. Where it is, it says once, few, many or a class for expanded clones.

CASSGTGAGELFF	TGTGCCAGCAGCGGTACAGGGGCCGGGGAGCTGTTTTTT	TRBJ2-2	TRBD1	TRBV5-4	once
CAWSGQVFSLNTGAFF	TGTGCCTGGAGTGGACAGGTTTTCTCCTTGAACACTGGAGCTTTCTTT	TRBJ1-1	.	TRBV30	.
CASSPEFANTGELFF	TGTGCCAGCAGTCCGGAGTTCGCGAACACCGGGGAGCTGTTTTTT	TRBJ2-2	.	TRBV6-2/TRBV6-3	.
CASSLFGPAGGKQETQYF	TGTGCCAGCAGCTTATTTGGTCCAGCGGGGGGGAAACAAGAGACCCAGTACTTC	TRBJ2-5	TRBD2	TRBV7-3	.
CASSYSNQGLGYTF	TGTGCCAGCAGTTACTCGAACCAGGGATTAGGCTACACCTTC	TRBJ1-2	.	TRBV6-2/TRBV6-3	.
CASSEGSRRYGYTF	TGTGCCAGCAGTGAGGGGAGCAGGCGCTATGGCTACACCTTC	TRBJ1-2	.	TRBV2	once
CASSSQGGQSTNEKLFF	TGCGCCAGCAGCTCCCAGGGGGGACAATCAACTAATGAAAAACTGTTTTTT	TRBJ1-4	TRBD1	TRBV5-1	.
CASSFHSGVYEQYF	TGTGCCAGCAGCTTTCACAGTGGGGTCTACGAGCAGTACTTC	TRBJ2-7	.	TRBV7-2	.
CASSLRQLDLDGYTF	TGTGCCAGCAGCTTAAGGCAGTTGGACTTGGATGGCTACACCTTC	TRBJ1-2	.	TRBV7-8	.
CASSQDAPYGYTF	TGTGCCAGCAGCCAAGATGCCCCATATGGCTACACCTTC	TRBJ1-2	.	TRBV4-2	few
CSASGSSSDTQYF	TGCAGTGCTAGTGGGTCTAGTTCCGATACGCAGTATTTT	TRBJ2-3	.	TRBV20-1	.
CASSSNLAGGSQPQHF	TGTGCCAGCAGCTCCAACCTCGCAGGGGGCAGTCAGCCCCAGCATTTT	TRBJ1-5	TRBD1	TRBV7-9	.
CASSRGQGADLNTEAFF	TGTGCCAGCAGCCGGGGACAGGGGGCGGATTTGAACACTGAAGCTTTCTTT	TRBJ1-1	TRBD1	TRBV14	few
CASRKQGLGNQPQHF	TGTGCCAGCAGAAAACAGGGGCTCGGCAATCAGCCCCAGCATTTT	TRBJ1-5	TRBD1	TRBV6-5	.
CAWNRGQIHTEAFF	TGTGCCTGGAACCGGGGACAGATCCACACTGAAGCTTTCTTT	TRBJ1-1	TRBD1	TRBV30	.
CASSLAGGVYNEQFF	TGTGCCAGCAGCTTAGCGGGGGGTGTCTACAATGAGCAGTTCTTC	TRBJ2-1	.	TRBV7-2	.
CAWSVHRMDYGYTF	TGTGCCTGGAGTGTACACAGGATGGACTATGGCTACACCTTC	TRBJ1-2	.	TRBV30	.